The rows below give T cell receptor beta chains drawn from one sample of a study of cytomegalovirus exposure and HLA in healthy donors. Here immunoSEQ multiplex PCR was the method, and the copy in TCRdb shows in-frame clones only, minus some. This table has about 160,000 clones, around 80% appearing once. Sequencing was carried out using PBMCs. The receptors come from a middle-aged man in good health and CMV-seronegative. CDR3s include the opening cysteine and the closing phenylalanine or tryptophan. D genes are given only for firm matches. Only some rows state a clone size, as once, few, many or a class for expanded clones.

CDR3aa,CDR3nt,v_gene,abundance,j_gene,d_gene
CASSFRDTNYNEQFF,TGTGCCAGCAGCTTTCGGGACACCAACTACAATGAGCAGTTCTTC,TRBV11-2,once,TRBJ2-1,.
CASSQGYRSSYEQYF,TGCGCCAGCAGCCAAGGTTACCGCAGCTCCTACGAGCAGTACTTC,TRBV4-3,.,TRBJ2-7,.
CASSLRRERSGNTIYF,TGTGCCAGCAGCTTACGAAGGGAGCGATCCGGAAACACCATATATTTT,TRBV13,.,TRBJ1-3,.
CATRPGLAGGMNTGELFF,TGTGCCACCCGGCCGGGACTAGCGGGGGGTATGAACACCGGGGAGCTGTTTTTT,TRBV2,.,TRBJ2-2,TRBD2
CASSLGQGFSGNTIYF,TGTGCCAGCAGCTTAGGACAGGGCTTCTCTGGAAACACCATATATTTT,TRBV7-8,once,TRBJ1-3,TRBD1
CASTQRGLNYGYTF,TGTGCCAGCACCCAGCGGGGCCTTAACTATGGCTACACCTTC,TRBV11-3,once,TRBJ1-2,.
CASSWGDRDTEAFF,TGTGCCAGCAGTTGGGGGGACAGAGACACTGAAGCTTTCTTT,TRBV6-1,.,TRBJ1-1,TRBD1
CASSIGGGREKLFF,TGTGCCAGCAGTATAGGGGGCGGGAGGGAAAAACTGTTTTTT,TRBV28,once,TRBJ1-4,TRBD1
CASSVSGRTTDTQYF,TGTGCCAGCAGCGTATCCGGGAGGACCACAGATACGCAGTATTTT,TRBV9,.,TRBJ2-3,TRBD2
CASSQSSTDTQYF,TGTGCCAGCAGCCAATCTAGCACAGATACGCAGTATTTT,TRBV4-1,few,TRBJ2-3,.
CASSFGRPTDTQYF,TGTGCCAGCAGCTTCGGCAGGCCCACAGATACGCAGTATTTT,TRBV7-2,.,TRBJ2-3,.
CASSILGGSNYGYTF,TGTGCCAGTAGTATTCTCGGCGGTTCTAACTATGGCTACACCTTC,TRBV19,.,TRBJ1-2,.
CASSPPYGTEAGGYTF,TGTGCCAGCAGCCCGCCATACGGGACAGAAGCAGGAGGCTACACCTTC,TRBV28,.,TRBJ1-2,TRBD1
CASRRNRADSNQPQHF,TGTGCCAGCAGACGCAACAGGGCGGATAGCAATCAGCCCCAGCATTTT,TRBV7-8,.,TRBJ1-5,.
CASIWGRGQNEQFF,TGTGCCAGCATCTGGGGCAGGGGGCAGAATGAGCAGTTCTTC,TRBV6-1,.,TRBJ2-1,TRBD1
CAWSKKGNTIYF,TGTGCCTGGTCCAAAAAGGGGAACACCATATATTTT,TRBV30,.,TRBJ1-3,.
CSVGGETQYF,TGCAGCGTTGGAGGAGAGACCCAGTACTTC,TRBV29-1,.,TRBJ2-5,.
CARASGEREQETQYF,TGTGCCAGGGCCTCGGGCGAGCGGGAGCAAGAGACCCAGTACTTC,TRBV2,.,TRBJ2-5,TRBD2
CAWSVLDRGEQYF,TGTGCCTGGAGTGTACTCGACAGGGGCGAGCAGTACTTC,TRBV30,.,TRBJ2-7,TRBD1
CAGRQTGFAYEQYF,TGTGCCGGAAGGCAGACAGGATTTGCCTACGAGCAGTACTTC,TRBV6-1,.,TRBJ2-7,.
CASSQVASGGPGDTQYF,TGCGCCAGCAGCCAAGTAGCTAGCGGGGGGCCAGGAGATACGCAGTATTTT,TRBV4-3,.,TRBJ2-3,TRBD2
CAISESLSDEKLFF,TGTGCCATCAGTGAGTCACTCAGCGATGAAAAACTGTTTTTT,TRBV10-3,.,TRBJ1-4,.
CASSGTSGGQTQYF,TGTGCCAGCAGCGGGACTAGCGGGGGTCAGACCCAGTACTTC,TRBV9,.,TRBJ2-5,TRBD2
CASSAKPGQGTGELFF,TGTGCCAGCAGCGCAAAACCGGGACAGGGTACCGGGGAGCTGTTTTTT,TRBV7-2,.,TRBJ2-2,TRBD1
CAISNDRAGTEAFF,TGTGCCATCAGTAACGACAGGGCGGGCACTGAAGCTTTCTTT,TRBV10-3,.,TRBJ1-1,TRBD1
CASSPLGGINQPQHF,TGTGCCAGCAGCCCTCTGGGAGGGATTAATCAGCCCCAGCATTTT,TRBV6-1,.,TRBJ1-5,.
CASSLSGGRAGNTIYF,TGTGCCAGCAGCTTGTCGGGAGGTCGTGCTGGAAACACCATATATTTT,TRBV5-4,.,TRBJ1-3,.
CASSLVGVRTIYF,TGTGCCAGCAGCTTGGTCGGTGTGCGCACCATATATTTT,TRBV5-6,.,TRBJ1-3,.
CATGLAGEQFF,TGTGCCACCGGACTAGCTGGTGAGCAGTTCTTC,TRBV19,.,TRBJ2-1,TRBD2
CASSSGLTNTEAFF,TGTGCCAGTAGTTCCGGACTGACGAACACTGAAGCTTTCTTT,TRBV19,few,TRBJ1-1,.
CASSADRVRPGGYTF,TGTGCCAGCAGCGCGGACAGGGTCCGTCCGGGCGGCTACACCTTC,TRBV9,.,TRBJ1-2,TRBD1
CASSEGQGAGNEKLFF,TGTGCCAGCAGCGAGGGACAGGGGGCTGGTAATGAAAAACTGTTTTTT,TRBV21-1,.,TRBJ1-4,.
CASQGRKYYGYTF,TGTGCCAGCCAGGGGCGCAAGTACTATGGCTACACCTTC,TRBV19,.,TRBJ1-2,.
CASSGFRGGEKLFF,TGTGCCAGCAGCGGCTTCAGGGGTGGTGAAAAACTGTTTTTT,TRBV6-5,.,TRBJ1-4,.
CASSAGESSYNEQFF,TGTGCCAGCAGCGCGGGGGAGAGCTCCTACAATGAGCAGTTCTTC,TRBV9,.,TRBJ2-1,.
CASSIGAGGTGNTKGYTF,TGTGCCAGTAGTATAGGGGCCGGAGGGACAGGGAATACGAAAGGCTACACCTTC,TRBV19,.,TRBJ1-2,TRBD1
CASSQSQAFF,TGCGCCAGCAGCCAGTCCCAGGCTTTCTTT,TRBV4-1,.,TRBJ1-1,.
CASGPLSGGPGELFF,TGTGCCAGCGGGCCCCTAAGCGGGGGACCCGGGGAGCTGTTTTTT,TRBV2,.,TRBJ2-2,TRBD2
CATGLAGGIKETQYF,TGTGCCACCGGACTAGCGGGGGGTATCAAAGAGACCCAGTACTTC,TRBV7-2,.,TRBJ2-5,TRBD2
CASSLAGTEHGGELFF,TGCGCCAGCAGCTTGGCGGGGACAGAACACGGCGGGGAGCTGTTTTTT,TRBV5-1,.,TRBJ2-2,TRBD1
CASSLAGAWGYEQYF,TGTGCCAGCAGCTTAGCGGGGGCCTGGGGCTACGAGCAGTACTTC,TRBV5-6,.,TRBJ2-7,TRBD2
CSVPDKWDQETQYF,TGCAGCGTTCCGGACAAGTGGGACCAAGAGACCCAGTACTTC,TRBV29-1,.,TRBJ2-5,.
CASSPLYAYEQYF,TGTGCCAGCAGTCCCTTGTACGCCTATGAGCAGTACTTC,TRBV5-6,.,TRBJ2-7,.
CASSQEIAGGLPQETQYF,TGTGCCAGCAGCCAAGAAATAGCGGGGGGGCTACCCCAAGAGACCCAGTACTTC,TRBV4-2,.,TRBJ2-5,TRBD2
CASSKDRGESYEQYF,TGTGCCAGCAGTAAAGACAGGGGTGAGTCCTACGAGCAGTACTTC,TRBV6-6,few,TRBJ2-7,TRBD1
CASSIGSGWGTDTQYF,TGTGCCAGTAGTATAGGTTCGGGATGGGGCACAGATACGCAGTATTTT,TRBV19,.,TRBJ2-3,.
CASSLDPSGGAFSYEQYF,TGTGCCAGCAGCTTAGACCCCTCGGGAGGGGCCTTCTCCTACGAGCAGTACTTC,TRBV11-2,.,TRBJ2-7,TRBD2
CASSSVTGSQETQYF,TGTGCCAGCAGCTCAGTGACAGGGAGCCAAGAGACCCAGTACTTC,TRBV7-9,once,TRBJ2-5,TRBD1
CASSKDSAQYF,TGTGCCAGCAGCAAGGACAGCGCGCAGTACTTC,TRBV11-3,.,TRBJ2-7,.
CASSHKGGLAGGETQYF,TGTGCCAGCAGCCACAAAGGGGGACTAGCGGGGGGAGAGACCCAGTACTTC,TRBV5-4,.,TRBJ2-5,TRBD2
CASSEVGQKTDTQYF,TGTGCCAGCAGTGAAGTTGGACAGAAGACAGATACGCAGTATTTT,TRBV6-1,.,TRBJ2-3,.
CASSQLLGTFPYETQYF,TGTGCCAGCAGCCAACTACTGGGGACATTCCCTTATGAGACCCAGTACTTC,TRBV5-5,.,TRBJ2-5,.